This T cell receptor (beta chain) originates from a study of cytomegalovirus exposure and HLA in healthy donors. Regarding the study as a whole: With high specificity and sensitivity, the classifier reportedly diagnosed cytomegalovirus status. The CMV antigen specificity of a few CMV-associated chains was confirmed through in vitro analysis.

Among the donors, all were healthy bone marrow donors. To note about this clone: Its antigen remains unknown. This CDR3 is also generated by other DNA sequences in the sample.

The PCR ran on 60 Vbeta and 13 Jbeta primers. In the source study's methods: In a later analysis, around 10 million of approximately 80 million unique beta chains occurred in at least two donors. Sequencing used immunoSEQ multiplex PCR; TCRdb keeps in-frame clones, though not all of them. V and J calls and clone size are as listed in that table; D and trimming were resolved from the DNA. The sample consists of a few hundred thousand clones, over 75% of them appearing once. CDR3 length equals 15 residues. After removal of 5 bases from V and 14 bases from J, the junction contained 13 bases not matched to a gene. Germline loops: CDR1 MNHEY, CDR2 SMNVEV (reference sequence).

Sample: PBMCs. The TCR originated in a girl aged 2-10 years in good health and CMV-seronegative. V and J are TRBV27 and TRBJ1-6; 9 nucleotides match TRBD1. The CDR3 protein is CASSVRQGEGGTLHF. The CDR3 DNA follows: TGTGCCAGCAGTGTCAGACAGGGGGAGGGTGGGACCCTCCACTTT.